This T cell receptor beta chain was sequenced for a study of OX40 agonist ivuxolimab in advanced cancers. Study details: Partial response was recorded in three patients: one hepatocellular carcinoma and two cutaneous melanoma cases.

TCRdb's table, derived via immunoSEQ multiplex PCR, lists solely in-frame clones and lacks some. The sample contains around 58,000 clones, 84% of which appear only once. V was trimmed by 0 bases and J by 5 bases, leaving 15 bases between them. Per the germline V gene, CDR1 is SGHRS and CDR2 is YFSETQ. CDR3 length equals 16 residues. The J gene is TRBJ2-1, the V gene TRBV5-1; unclear D gene. Sequencing was performed on CD4+ or CD8+ T cells sorted from blood, taken in a trial of the OX40 agonist ivuxolimab. The receptor comes from an adult with an advanced solid tumor such as melanoma, head and neck, liver or kidney cancer. DNA of the CDR3: TGCGCCAGCAGCTTGGCGGTCTGGACCAGTGACAATGAGCAGTTCTTC. The encoded protein is CASSLAVWTSDNEQFF.